Below are 10 T cell receptor beta chains sequenced from a single sample in a study of regulatory T cells in long-lasting Graves disease. Time point of the sample: newly diagnosed GD, antithyroid drugs for less than 3 months. The authors made the TCR library using RNA they extracted from PBMCs. Libraries of TCR beta came from iRepertoire HTBI primers plus Arm-PCR of CDR3 regions. TCRdb re-called the multiplex PCR reads through MiXCR, storing one row per CDR3 protein. The table has roughly 320,000 distinct CDR3 sequences, roughly a sixth seen once; the top ten hold 25% to 30%. This same sample was also part of a study on T cells in Graves' hyperthyroidism and ophthalmopathy.

Here the sequenced sample was peripheral blood mononuclear cells (PBMCs), taken at new diagnosis, from a patient treated with antithyroid drugs. The receptors originated from a man in his forties with Graves disease.

In this sample, this clonotype turned up many times. The chain employs TRBV4-2 and TRBJ1-5, with no clear D. CDR1 LGHNA and CDR2 YNFKEQ come from the germline V gene. Trimming removed 1 base at V and 10 bases at J, with 17 bases between. The CDR3 has 15 amino acids. In DNA, the CDR3 is TGTGCCAGCAGCCAAGCGGCGGACGGCGTTCAACCCCAGCATTTT. Protein: CASSQAADGVQPQHF.

This clonotype was observed at least ten times. The genes are TRBV28 and TRBJ2-5; 13 bases are shared with TRBD2. V shed 5 bases and J 5 bases; nucleotides not matched to a gene: 5. The CDR3 runs to 15 residues. CDR1 and CDR2 (germline): MDHEN, SYDVKM. DNA of the CDR3: TGTGCCAGCAGTCCCCCGACTAGCGGGGGGGAGACCCAGTACTTC. Translated: CASSPPTSGGETQYF.

This clonotype has ten or more counts. This chain links TRBV9 with TRBJ2-7; 7 bases match TRBD1. The ends lost 3 bases at V and 9 bases at J; junction bases unmatched: 6. Germline assignment: CDR1 SGDLS and CDR2 YYNGEE. This CDR3 has 12 amino acids. Here the CDR3 reads CASSADTGVQYF. The CDR3 region has the DNA TGTGCCAGCAGCGCAGATACAGGGGTGCAGTACTTC.

A remark on this clonotype: Since a far larger clone is one base different, this is likely a read error. The chain combines TRBV3-1 with TRBJ2-7, with TRBD1 matching 7 bases. Germline assignment: CDR1 LGHDT and CDR2 YNNKEL (reference sequence). The ends lost 1 base at V and 7 bases at J; junction bases unmatched: 7. The CDR3 spans 14 residues. The CDR3 loop reads CASSQGEGALEQYF. For the CDR3, the DNA is TGTGCCAGCAGCCAAGGTGAGGGGGCGCTTGAGCAGTACTTC.

The table lists this clonotype with many counts. The J gene is TRBJ2-7, the V gene TRBV5-1; unclear D gene. The CDR3 covers 15 residues. Trimming left V 2 bases short and J 2 bases short, with 14 bases between. Per the germline V gene, CDR1 is SGHRS and CDR2 is YFSETQ. The CDR3 spells CASSFDPSGTYEQYF. The CDR3 nucleotides read TGCGCCAGCAGCTTTGACCCTTCTGGAACCTACGAGCAGTACTTC.

This clonotype has only a few counts. The gene calls are TRBV29-1 and TRBJ2-3; 13 bases are a match to TRBD2. V gave up 8 bases and J gave up 1 base; unmatched junction bases: 3. The germline CDR1 and CDR2 sequences are SQVTM and ANQGSEA. The CDR3 has 14 amino acids. In nucleotides, the CDR3 is TGCAGCTTTGGGACTAGCGGGGGCACAGATACGCAGTATTTT. This translates into CSFGTSGGTDTQYF.

By frequency in the sample, this clonotype is medium-sized (0.01 to 0.1%). One end of the junction varies from germline; a read error may be responsible. The V call is TRBV11-2, the J call TRBJ2-1; TRBD2 matches 8 bases. The CDR3 spans 20 residues. Germline V CDR1 and CDR2: SGHAT, FQNNGV. The CDR3 here is CASRLEGVYQRGPSYNEQFF. CDR3 DNA: TGTGCCAGCAGGTTAGAAGGGGTCTATCAGCGGGGGCCCTCCTACAATGAGCAGTTCTTC.

The chain is built from TRBV5-5 and TRBJ2-3; possibly TRBD1 for D (5 bases). The CDR3 spans 14 residues. Trimming pared 6 bases from V and 3 bases from J, leaving 14 bases between. CDR1 is SGHKS and CDR2 is YYEKEE in the germline V gene (reference sequence). The CDR3 bases are TGTGCCAGCACTTTAGGGGCCGGGACAGATACGCAGTATTTT. It encodes CASTLGAGTDTQYF.

There are many counts of this clonotype. The V call is TRBV20-1, the J call TRBJ2-1; 14 nucleotides match TRBD2. Per germline, CDR1 DFQATT and CDR2 SNEGSKA (reference sequence). This CDR3 region has 16 residues. The V and J ends lost 5 bases and 0 bases, in that order; junction bases with no gene match: 3. As DNA, the CDR3 is TGCAGTGCTCGGACTAGCGGGGGGAACTCCTACAATGAGCAGTTCTTC. Translated: CSARTSGGNSYNEQFF.

This clonotype came up a few times. The gene calls are TRBV28 and TRBJ1-2, with TRBD1 as a possible D gene (6 bases). V shed 5 bases and J shed 4 bases, with 11 bases lying between them. The CDR3 has 13 residues. Germline values: CDR1 MDHEN, CDR2 SYDVKM. The CDR3 spells CASSQMTGYGYTF. The CDR3 DNA is TGTGCCAGCAGTCAAATGACAGGCTATGGCTACACCTTC.